This is a list of T cell receptor beta chains from one sample in a study of regulatory T cells in long-lasting Graves disease. TCRdb re-called the multiplex PCR reads with MiXCR, one entry per CDR3 protein. Of roughly 360,000 distinct CDR3 sequences listed, about 12% were seen once; the top ten hold about 19%. The sample also formed part of further work on T cells in Graves' hyperthyroidism and ophthalmopathy.

The sequencing used peripheral blood mononuclear cells (PBMCs), collected at new diagnosis, from a patient treated with antithyroid drugs. Receptors originate from a woman between 18 and 29 years old with Graves disease. The CDR3 runs from the conserved cysteine through the conserved F or W. Each record gives: clone size, J gene, D gene, V gene, CDR3 DNA, CDR3 protein. A D gene is named only where the DNA matches it firmly. Where a row states a size, it is once, few, many or the class of an expanded clone; other rows omit it.

many	TRBJ1-2	NA	TRBV5-5	TGTGCCAGCAGCTTGGACGTGGGGATCCCCTATGGCTACACCTTC	CASSLDVGIPYGYTF
few	TRBJ2-5	NA	TRBV12-3/TRBV12-4	TGTGCCAGCAGCCGCTTTGAGGGGCGAGGGCAAGAGACCCAGTACTTC	CASSRFEGRGQETQYF
many	TRBJ1-1	TRBD1	TRBV14	TGTGCCAGCAGCCTCGACAGGGGCGGTGAGGCTTTCTTT	CASSLDRGGEAFF
many	TRBJ1-2	NA	TRBV30	TGTGCCTCAGGAAAGGATACTAACTATGGCTACACCTTC	CASGKDTNYGYTF
NA	TRBJ2-7	NA	TRBV27	TGTGCCAGCAATTTAGGAGAAACAGGGCTCTTGGGCTACGAGCAGTGCTTC	CASNLGETGLLGYEQCF
many	TRBJ1-1	NA	TRBV30	TGTGCCTGGAGTGTATTTCTAGGCACTGAAGCTTTCTTT	CAWSVFLGTEAFF
NA	TRBJ2-3	TRBD2	TRBV3-1	TGTGCCAGCAGTGATCTTGGAGCGGGGGGGGGCCCAGATACGCAGTATTTT	CASSDLGAGGGPDTQYF
few	TRBJ1-1	TRBD1	TRBV7-2	TGTGCCAGCAGCTCCCGGGGAGGGACAGCCGTGAACACTGAAGCTTTCTTT	CASSSRGGTAVNTEAFF
few	TRBJ1-5	TRBD1	TRBV19	TGTGCCAGTAAGAGGACAGGGCGTCAGCCCCAGCATTTT	CASKRTGRQPQHF
NA	TRBJ1-3	NA	TRBV20-1	TGCAGTGCTAGAGATGCGACAGGAAACTCTGGAAACACCATATATTTT	CSARDATGNSGNTIYF
many	TRBJ2-7	NA	TRBV27	TGTGCCAGCAGTTTATGGTCAGGTCGGGGCTACGAGCAGTACTTC	CASSLWSGRGYEQYF
many	TRBJ1-2	NA	TRBV7-2	TGTGCCAGCCGACCCCGGGGGGGCTCCCACTATGGCTACACCTTC	CASRPRGGSHYGYTF
many	TRBJ1-2	NA	TRBV12-3/TRBV12-4	TGTGCCAGCAGTTCTCGTAAAGGCAACTATGGCTACACCTTC	CASSSRKGNYGYTF
NA	TRBJ2-1	TRBD2	TRBV9	TGTGCCAGCAGCGTATTGGACGGGGGGAACTACAATGAGCAGTTCTTC	CASSVLDGGNYNEQFF
NA	TRBJ2-7	TRBD1	TRBV19	TGTGCCAGTAGTACCAGGACAGGGGGCAACCCCTACGAGCAGTACTTC	CASSTRTGGNPYEQYF
few	TRBJ2-7	NA	TRBV20-1	TGCAGTGCTAGAGATTCCGGGACCCTCCGGGACGAGCAGTACTTC	CSARDSGTLRDEQYF
NA	TRBJ2-3	TRBD2	TRBV10-3	TGTGCCTCAAGCAGGTACATCGGGACTAAAGGCACAGATACGCAGTATTTT	CASSRYIGTKGTDTQYF
few	TRBJ2-3	NA	TRBV27	TGTGCCAGCAGTGGGTCTGGGGCAGATACGCAGTATTTT	CASSGSGADTQYF
many	TRBJ1-5	NA	TRBV2	TGTGCCAGCAGTGAAGGACTGGGGACCTTCAATCAGCCCCAGCATTTT	CASSEGLGTFNQPQHF
few	TRBJ1-6	NA	TRBV28	TGTGCCAGCAGTTGGGCGGGTTCACCCCTCCACTTT	CASSWAGSPLHF
many	TRBJ1-2	NA	TRBV28	TGTGCCAGCAGTGAAGACAGGTGGGACTCCTATGGCTACACCTTC	CASSEDRWDSYGYTF
many	TRBJ2-2	NA	TRBV2	TGTGCCAGCAGTGGGACTAACACCGGGGAGCTGTTTTTT	CASSGTNTGELFF
NA	TRBJ2-6	NA	TRBV9	TGTGCCAGCAGCCCCCTTGTGGATGGGGCCAACGTCCTGACTTTC	CASSPLVDGANVLTF
NA	TRBJ1-2	NA	TRBV14	TGTGCCAGCAGCCCCACGTGGGGGGTAAATGGCTACACCTTC	CASSPTWGVNGYTF
many	TRBJ1-4	NA	TRBV6-1	TGTGCCAGCTCCGGGGCCTACTTAGTAGGGCTGTTTTTT	CASSGAYLVGLFF
few	TRBJ1-1	TRBD1	TRBV6-2/TRBV6-3	TGTGCCAGCAGTGAAACTCCCCGGGACAGAGGAACTGAAGCTTTCTTT	CASSETPRDRGTEAFF
NA	TRBJ2-2	NA	TRBV6-1	TGTGCCAGCACCGAGAATACCGGGGAGCTGTTTTTT	CASTENTGELFF
many	TRBJ1-1	NA	TRBV5-1	TGTGCCAGCAGCTTGGGACAACCGAACACTGAAGCTTTCTTT	CASSLGQPNTEAFF
NA	TRBJ1-3	TRBD1	TRBV9	TGTGCCAGCAGCGTAATGTCCGGACAGGGACCTGGAAACACCATATATTTT	CASSVMSGQGPGNTIYF
many	TRBJ1-1	NA	TRBV7-2	TGTGCCAGCAGCTCAAGAAAATGGACTGAAGCTTTCTTT	CASSSRKWTEAFF
NA	TRBJ1-4	NA	TRBV5-1	TGTGCCAGCAGCCCCGGGGGGCTAACTAATGAAAAACTGTTTTTT	CASSPGGLTNEKLFF
many	TRBJ1-1	NA	TRBV29-1	TGCAGCGTCGGGGGGGGGAACACTGAAGCTTTCTTT	CSVGGGNTEAFF
many	TRBJ2-7	NA	TRBV7-9	TGTGCCAGCAGTCCATCCCCCTTCTACGAGCAGTACTTC	CASSPSPFYEQYF
few	TRBJ2-3	NA	TRBV7-3	TGTGCCAGCAGCCCGGTAGGGGGAGATACGCAGTATTTT	CASSPVGGDTQYF
many	TRBJ1-6	NA	TRBV28	TGTGCCAGCAATTCCGCGGACATATATAATTCACCCCTCCACTTT	CASNSADIYNSPLHF
many	TRBJ2-5	NA	TRBV3-1	TGTGCCAGCAGCCAAGTCCCCGACCACTTGGGGGCCCAGTACTTC	CASSQVPDHLGAQYF
NA	TRBJ2-2	NA	TRBV28	TGTGCCAGCAGTCCCCCCGCGGATCCCGGGGAGCTGTTTTTT	CASSPPADPGELFF
many	TRBJ2-3	NA	TRBV7-3	TGTGCCAGCAGCTTAGGCCAGAGGCCTAGCACAGATACGCAGTATTTT	CASSLGQRPSTDTQYF
many	TRBJ1-2	TRBD1	TRBV14	TGTGCCAGCAGCCAGAGGGGGCTGGAAAGTTTATATGGCTACACCTTC	CASSQRGLESLYGYTF
few	TRBJ1-4	NA	TRBV29-1	TGCAGCGTTGAGGGGCAGGGAGTAACTAATGAAAAACTGTTTTTT	CSVEGQGVTNEKLFF
many	TRBJ2-1	TRBD2	TRBV7-9	TGTGCCAGCAGCTCGCCCAAGACTAGCGGGGTTGAGCAGTTCTTC	CASSSPKTSGVEQFF
many	TRBJ1-1	NA	TRBV6-1	TGTGCCAGCAGTCCAAACCGCCGGGACCTGAACACTGAAGCTTTCTTT	CASSPNRRDLNTEAFF
many	TRBJ2-1	TRBD2	TRBV7-3	TGTGCCAGCAGCACCCGGGACTACCACAATGAGCAGTTCTTC	CASSTRDYHNEQFF
many	TRBJ1-1	NA	TRBV3-1	TGTGCCAGCAGCCAACCGGGACACATGAACACTGAAGCTTTCTTT	CASSQPGHMNTEAFF
many	TRBJ2-1	TRBD2	TRBV19	TGTGCCAGTAGCCAGGGACTAGCGGGAGGGCGCTCCTACAATGAGCAGTTCTTC	CASSQGLAGGRSYNEQFF
many	TRBJ2-5	TRBD1	TRBV9	TGTGCCAGCAGCGCCTCCGGGACAGGCCCCCGGGAGACCCAGTACTTC	CASSASGTGPRETQYF
many	TRBJ1-5	NA	TRBV2	TGTGCCAGCAGTGAAGGGCGGAACTCGGAGCGGCCCCAGCATTTT	CASSEGRNSERPQHF
NA	TRBJ2-5	NA	TRBV7-9	TGTGCCAGCAGCTTATTAGAACAAGAGACCCAGTACTTC	CASSLLEQETQYF
few	TRBJ1-1	NA	TRBV6-2/TRBV6-3	TGTGCCAGCACCACCATACTACAAGGGGGTAACACTGAAGCTTTCTTT	CASTTILQGGNTEAFF
many	TRBJ2-5	NA	TRBV2	TGTGCCGGAGATGGAGGGGGTCAGACGGAGACCCAGTACTTC	CAGDGGGQTETQYF
few	TRBJ2-5	NA	TRBV4-1	TGCGCCAGCAGCCAGTTTTTATTAAGGGGCCCCACGGAGACCCAGTACTTC	CASSQFLLRGPTETQYF
NA	TRBJ2-5	NA	TRBV14	TGTGCCAGCAGCCAAGAAGATCACGGGCTTGGGCAGACCCAGTACTTC	CASSQEDHGLGQTQYF
many	TRBJ2-1	NA	TRBV7-9	TGTGCCAGCAGCGACGCTCTGGGCCATCCAAGCTCCTACAATGAGCAGTTCTTC	CASSDALGHPSSYNEQFF
NA	TRBJ1-4	TRBD1	TRBV19	TGTGCCAGTACCCGGGACAGGTATAATGAAAAACTGTTTTTT	CASTRDRYNEKLFF
many	TRBJ1-2	NA	TRBV7-2	TGTGCCAGCATCATTCTACCGACAGGCATCACCTATGGCTACACCTTC	CASIILPTGITYGYTF